This T cell receptor (beta chain) was sequenced for a study of response to subunit inactivated influenza vaccine. CDR1 is SEHNR and CDR2 is FQNEAQ in the germline V gene (reference sequence). Trimming stripped 5 bases from V and 5 bases from J, with 18 bases between. This CDR3 contains 16 residues. Via MiXCR, TCRdb re-called the RT-PCR reads, giving one row per CDR3 protein. The sample records over 750,000 distinct CDR3 sequences, around 20% being singletons. The chain is built from TRBV7-9 and TRBJ2-2; D is possibly TRBD1 (5 bases). This clonotype originated in a man over 45 who received an inactivated influenza vaccine. Sequencing was performed on PBMCs from blood, taken less than 6 days after vaccination. CDR3 region: CASSPSLLGRTGELFF. The CDR3 DNA is TGTGCCAGCAGCCCCTCGTTATTGGGGCGAACCGGGGAGCTGTTTTTT.